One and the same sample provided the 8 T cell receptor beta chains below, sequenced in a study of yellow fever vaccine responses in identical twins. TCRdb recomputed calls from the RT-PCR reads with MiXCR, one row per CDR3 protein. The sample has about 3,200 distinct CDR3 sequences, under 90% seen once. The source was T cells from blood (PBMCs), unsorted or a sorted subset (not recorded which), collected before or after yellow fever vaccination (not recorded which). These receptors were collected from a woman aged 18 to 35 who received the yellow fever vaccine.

CDR3 amino acids: CASRTQSTDTQYF. The CDR3 coding sequence is TGTGCCAGCCGGACGCAAAGCACAGATACGCAGTATTTT. J is TRBJ2-3 and V is TRBV2; D unclear. The CDR3 is 13 residues long. V lost 8 bases to trimming and J lost 0 bases, with 9 bases between them. Germline V CDR1 and CDR2: SNHLY, FYNNEI.

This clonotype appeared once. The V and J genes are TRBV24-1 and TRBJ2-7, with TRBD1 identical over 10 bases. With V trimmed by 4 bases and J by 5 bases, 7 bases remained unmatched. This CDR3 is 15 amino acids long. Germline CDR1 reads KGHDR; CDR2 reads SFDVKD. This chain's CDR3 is CATSDTGTGAHEQYF. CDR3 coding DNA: TGTGCCACCAGTGACACCGGGACAGGGGCCCACGAGCAGTACTTC.

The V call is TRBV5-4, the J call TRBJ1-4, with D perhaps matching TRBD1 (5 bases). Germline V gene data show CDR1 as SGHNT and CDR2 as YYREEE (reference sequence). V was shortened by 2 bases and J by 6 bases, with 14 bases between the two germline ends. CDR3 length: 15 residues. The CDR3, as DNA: TGTGCCAGCAGCTTCTCGGGCAGGGTTGATGAAAAACTGTTTTTT. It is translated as CASSFSGRVDEKLFF.

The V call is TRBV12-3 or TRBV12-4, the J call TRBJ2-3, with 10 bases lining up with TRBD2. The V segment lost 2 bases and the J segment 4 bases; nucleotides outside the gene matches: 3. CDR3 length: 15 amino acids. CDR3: CASSLLAGVADTQYF. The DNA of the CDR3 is TGTGCCAGCAGTTTACTAGCGGGAGTGGCAGATACGCAGTATTTT.

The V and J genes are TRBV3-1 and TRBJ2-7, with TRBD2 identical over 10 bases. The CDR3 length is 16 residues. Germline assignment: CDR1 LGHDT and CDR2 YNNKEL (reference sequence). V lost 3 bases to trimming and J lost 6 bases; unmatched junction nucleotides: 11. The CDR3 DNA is TGTGCCAGCAGCCAGGGACTAGCGTCAAAAGTGGGCGAGCAGTACTTC. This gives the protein CASSQGLASKVGEQYF.

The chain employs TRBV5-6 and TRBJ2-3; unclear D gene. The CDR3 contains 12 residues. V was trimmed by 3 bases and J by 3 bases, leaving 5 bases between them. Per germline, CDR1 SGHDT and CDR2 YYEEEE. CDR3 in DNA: TGTGCCAGCAGCTCCGGAACAGATACGCAGTATTTT. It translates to CASSSGTDTQYF.

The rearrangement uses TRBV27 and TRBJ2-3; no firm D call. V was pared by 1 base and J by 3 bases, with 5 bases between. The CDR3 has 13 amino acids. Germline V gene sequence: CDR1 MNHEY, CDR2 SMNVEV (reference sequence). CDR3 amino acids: CASSLWGTDTQYF. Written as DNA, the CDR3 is TGTGCCAGCAGTTTATGGGGTACAGATACGCAGTATTTT.

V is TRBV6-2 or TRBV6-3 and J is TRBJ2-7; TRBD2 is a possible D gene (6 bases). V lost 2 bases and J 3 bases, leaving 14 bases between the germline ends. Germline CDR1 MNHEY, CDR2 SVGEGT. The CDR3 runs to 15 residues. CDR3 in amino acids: CASSYRGTELYEQYF. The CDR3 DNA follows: TGTGCCAGCAGTTACCGCGGGACGGAACTCTACGAGCAGTACTTC.